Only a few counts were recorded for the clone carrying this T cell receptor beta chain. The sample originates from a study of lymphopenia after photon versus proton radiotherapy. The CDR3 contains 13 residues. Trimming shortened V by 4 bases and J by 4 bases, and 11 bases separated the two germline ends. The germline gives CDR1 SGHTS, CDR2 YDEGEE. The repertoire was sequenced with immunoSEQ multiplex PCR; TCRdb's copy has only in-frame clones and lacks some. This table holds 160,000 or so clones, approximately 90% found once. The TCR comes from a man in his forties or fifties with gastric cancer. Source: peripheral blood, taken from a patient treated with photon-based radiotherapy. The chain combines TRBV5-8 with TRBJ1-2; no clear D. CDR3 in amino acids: CASSPTLSYGYTF. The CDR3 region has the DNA TGTGCCAGCAGCCCGACGCTTAGCTATGGCTACACCTTC.